The 32 T cell receptor beta chains below all came from one sample that was sequenced in a study of shared clonotypes between healthy human individuals. This table comes from immunoSEQ multiplex PCR, and its TCRdb copy is limited to in-frame clones, with some not included. The table has approximately 1,000,000 clones, approximately 80% seen once. Sequenced material: memory CD4+ T cells from PBMCs. Subset indicated: CD45RA-negative fraction. These receptors came from a man younger than 30 in good health. Some clones in this sample may be carry-over from other donors' samples.

This chain joins TRBV29-1 and TRBJ2-3, with 14 positions matching TRBD2. Germline-derived CDR1 and CDR2 are SQVTM and ANQGSEA. J was trimmed by 5 bases and V by 6 bases; bases with no gene match: 7. The CDR3 covers 15 residues. CDR3 DNA sequence: TGCAGCGTCGGGACTAGCGGGAGCTCAGGAGATACGCAGTATTTT. It encodes CSVGTSGSSGDTQYF.

This chain joins TRBV28 and TRBJ1-5, with no clear D. Germline CDR1 reads MDHEN; CDR2 reads SYDVKM. V was shortened by 3 bases and J by 5 bases, with 11 bases between the two germline ends. The CDR3 sequence is 14 residues long. CDR3: CASSFARIYQPQHF. The CDR3, as DNA: TGTGCCAGCAGTTTCGCCAGGATTTATCAGCCCCAGCATTTT.

This clone has only a few counts. The V call is TRBV10-3, the J call TRBJ2-1; TRBD2 matches 9 bases. CDR1 and CDR2 (germline): ENHRY, SYGVKD. The ends lost 4 bases at V and 15 bases at J; junction bases unmatched: 4. CDR3 length equals 11 residues. CDR3 DNA: TGTGCCATCAGTGTGGGGACTAGCCGGTTCTTC. Residues: CAISVGTSRFF.

This clone has ten or more counts. The chain's CDR3 is CASSPAWKGRTEAFF. The CDR3 DNA reads TGCGCCAGCAGCCCGGCCTGGAAGGGAAGGACTGAAGCTTTCTTT. J is TRBJ1-1 and V is TRBV4-1, with unresolved D. The germline gives CDR1 MGHRA, CDR2 YSYEKL. This CDR3 contains 15 residues. V dropped 4 bases and J dropped 5 bases, with 17 bases sitting between them.

The table lists this clone with a count of one. The chain couples TRBV5-1 to TRBJ2-5; no clear D gene. V lost 1 base and J 1 base, leaving 8 bases between the germline ends. This CDR3 spans 14 amino acids. CDR1 is SGHRS, CDR2 YFSETQ, per germline. The CDR3 DNA reads TGCGCCAGCAGCTTGTTTGAGACCCAAGAGACCCAGTACTTC. This codes for CASSLFETQETQYF. Full variable domain (rest looked up from reference TRBV5-1 and TRBJ2-5): KAGVTQTPRYLIKTRGQQVTLSCSPISGHRSVSWYQQTPGQGLQFLFEYFSETQRNKGNFPGRFSGRQFSNSRSEMNVSTLELGDSALYLCASSLFETQETQYFGPGTRLLVL.

The chain recombines TRBV11-2 with TRBJ2-7; tentatively, D is TRBD1 (6 bases). The germline V and J ends were trimmed by 4 bases and 4 bases, with 17 bases remaining between them. This CDR3 contains 15 residues. Per the germline V gene, CDR1 is SGHAT and CDR2 is FQNNGV. The CDR3 DNA sequence: TGTGCCAGCAGCTCCCTTACAGGGAAAAGTTACGAGCAGTACTTC. Its protein is CASSSLTGKSYEQYF.

This chain connects TRBV18 to TRBJ1-1; 10 bases are shared with TRBD1. This CDR3 has 15 amino acids. V trimming: 4 bases; J trimming: 2 bases; junction bases outside the gene matches: 4. CDR1 and CDR2 from the germline V gene are KGHSH and LQKENI. The CDR3 DNA follows: TGTGCCAGCTCACTGGGGACAGGGGAAAACACTGAAGCTTTCTTT. This translates into CASSLGTGENTEAFF.

A word on this clone: A far larger clone is off by one base, so a read error is likely. V is TRBV30 and J is TRBJ1-2; 10 nucleotides agree with TRBD1. V lost 6 bases to trimming and J lost 4 bases; unmatched junction nucleotides: 8. Looked up from germline, CDR1 is GTSNPN and CDR2 is SVGIG (reference sequence). The CDR3 length is 14 residues. CDR3 loop: CACRQGAPSYGYTF. The CDR3, as DNA: TGTGCCTGTAGACAGGGGGCCCCCTCCTATGGCTACACCTTC.

This chain uses TRBV5-1 with TRBJ1-2; 7 bases map to TRBD1. Germline CDR1 is SGHRS and CDR2 is YFSETQ. This CDR3 comprises 14 residues. Losses at the gene ends were 0 bases for V and 8 bases for J; bases not matched to a gene: 7. In DNA, the CDR3 is TGCGCCAGCAGCTTGGCCACAGGGGTGGAAGGCTACACCTTC. Amino acid sequence: CASSLATGVEGYTF.

The chain uses TRBV5-1 and TRBJ2-5; 11 nucleotides agree with TRBD1. Trimming took 4 bases from V and 2 from J; bases not matched to a gene: 4. Germline V gene lookup returns CDR1 SGHRS and CDR2 YFSETQ. CDR3 length: 15 amino acids. CDR3 loop: CASSRRDRGQETQYF. The CDR3 DNA is TGCGCCAGCAGCCGTCGGGACAGGGGGCAAGAGACCCAGTACTTC.

This clone came up once. The rearrangement uses TRBV5-1 and TRBJ2-1; TRBD2 is a possible D gene (7 bases). Trimming took off 3 bases at V and 9 bases at J, with 16 bases between the two ends. From germline, CDR1 is SGHRS and CDR2 YFSETQ. The CDR3 has 14 amino acids. The CDR3 region is CASSWEGVSAEQFF. As DNA, the CDR3 is TGCGCCAGCAGCTGGGAGGGGGTTTCCGCTGAGCAGTTCTTC.

The chain couples TRBV7-3 to TRBJ2-6; D is uncertain. Germline V gene data show CDR1 as SGHTA and CDR2 as FQGTGA. The V end lost 5 bases, the J end lost 2 bases, and 10 bases lay between the germline ends. CDR3 length: 15 amino acids. The CDR3 is CASSPAPAGANVLTF. The DNA for the CDR3 is TGTGCCAGCAGCCCCGCACCTGCTGGGGCCAACGTCCTGACTTTC.

This clone appeared a single time. The V gene is TRBV19, the J gene TRBJ1-3, with D unclear. V lost 1 base, J lost 4 bases, and 8 bases lay in between. CDR1 and CDR2 (germline): LNHDA, SQIVND (reference sequence). This CDR3 comprises 14 residues. The CDR3, as DNA: TGTGCCAGTAGTATAGGACACGCGGGAAACACCATATATTTT. This codes for CASSIGHAGNTIYF.

The genes are TRBV5-8 and TRBJ2-2; D unresolved. CDR1 is SGHTS and CDR2 is YDEGEE in the germline V gene. V shed 0 bases and J shed 1 base, with 7 bases lying between them. The CDR3 totals 15 residues. The CDR3 here is CASSLAGGNTGELFF. CDR3 nucleotide sequence: TGTGCCAGCAGCTTGGCCGGCGGGAACACCGGGGAGCTGTTTTTT.

The chain links TRBV30 to TRBJ1-1, with no clear D. The germline CDR1 and CDR2 sequences are GTSNPN and SVGIG (reference sequence). The V and J ends lost 0 bases and 11 bases respectively, with 13 bases between them. The CDR3 covers 12 residues. The CDR3 DNA reads as TGTGCCTGGAGTGTACAATTAAGGGATGCTTTCTTT. Its protein is CAWSVQLRDAFF.

This clone was seen more than once but under ten times. The CDR3 region is CSVEGQSYGYTF. The CDR3 bases are TGCAGCGTTGAAGGACAGAGCTATGGCTACACCTTC. The chain is built from TRBV29-1 and TRBJ1-2, with D perhaps matching TRBD1 (5 bases). CDR3 size: 12 residues. V gave up 1 base and J gave up 4 bases, with 7 bases separating them. Germline V gene lookup returns CDR1 SQVTM and CDR2 ANQGSEA.

The rearrangement links TRBV11-1 to TRBJ2-7, with D possibly TRBD1 on 5 matching bases. Germline assignment: CDR1 SGHAT and CDR2 FQDESV (reference sequence). Trimming took 5 bases from V and 4 from J, leaving 9 bases between them. CDR3 length: 12 residues. The CDR3 bases are TGTGCCAGCAGCCTAGACAGTTACGAGCAGTACTTC. Translating it yields CASSLDSYEQYF.

This clone was recorded only once. The chain links TRBV5-1 to TRBJ2-3; D is possibly TRBD2 (6 bases). In germline, CDR1 is SGHRS, CDR2 YFSETQ. This CDR3 is built from 15 residues. The V and J ends lost 6 bases and 4 bases respectively, with 18 bases between them. The CDR3, as DNA: TGCGCCAGCACGCGGGGTGGCCACACATCAGATACGCAGTATTTT. It is translated as CASTRGGHTSDTQYF.

This clone was counted a few times. This chain uses TRBV2 with TRBJ1-1; TRBD1 might be the D (5 bases). The V end was cut by 2 bases, the J end by 8 bases, with 12 bases between. CDR3 length: 13 amino acids. Germline V gene lookup returns CDR1 SNHLY and CDR2 FYNNEI. CDR3 nucleotides: TGTGCCAGCAGTGAATTTAGGGGCCCGGAAGCTTTCTTT. Translated: CASSEFRGPEAFF. The variable domain in full, completed from reference TRBV2 and TRBJ1-1, reads EPEVTQTPSHQVTQMGQEVILRCVPISNHLYFYWYRQILGQKVEFLVSFYNNEISEKSEIFDDQFSVERPDGSNFTLKIRSTKLEDSAMYFCASSEFRGPEAFFGQGTRLTVV.

This clone was seen ten or more times. The J gene is TRBJ1-1, the V gene TRBV20-1; D is possibly TRBD1 (5 bases). Germline loops: CDR1 DFQATT, CDR2 SNEGSKA (reference sequence). This CDR3 comprises 11 residues. The CDR3 region is CRESRDTEAFF. The CDR3 DNA reads as TGCAGGGAATCCAGGGACACTGAAGCTTTCTTT.

The chain combines TRBV7-6 with TRBJ2-3; tentative D call: TRBD2 (6 bases). There are 15 residues in the CDR3. CDR1 is SGHVS and CDR2 is FNYEAQ in the germline V gene. The V and J ends lost 4 bases and 5 bases respectively, with 16 bases between them. The CDR3 is CASSYLEGGIDTQYF. DNA for the CDR3: TGTGCCAGCAGCTACTTGGAGGGTGGGATAGATACGCAGTATTTT.

The count of this clone is one. Its ends do not fully match the called genes, so a read error is possible. The genes are TRBV25-1 and TRBJ2-7, with 7 nucleotides matching TRBD1. Per the germline V gene, CDR1 is MGHDK and CDR2 is SYGVNS. This CDR3 spans 14 amino acids. Written as DNA, the CDR3 is TGTGCCAGCACAGGGACCCCAGGGGGTTACGAGCAGTGCTTC. Encoded protein: CASTGTPGGYEQCF.

A note on this clone: A much larger clone is a single base away; this may be a read error. The chain combines TRBV11-3 with TRBJ1-1; D remains ambiguous. The V gene's germline CDR1 is SGHNT and CDR2 YENEEA. This CDR3 is built from 13 residues. Trimming shortened V by 2 bases and J by 1 base, and 5 bases separated the two germline ends. CDR3 residues: CASSLIGNTEAFF. CDR3 in DNA: TGTGCCAGCAGCTTAATAGGGAACACTGAAGCTTTCTTT.

The chain employs TRBV2 and TRBJ1-4; D is unclear. Trimming removed 5 bases from V and 2 bases from J, with 9 bases in between. This CDR3 is 14 amino acids long. In germline, CDR1 is SNHLY, CDR2 FYNNEI. The CDR3 protein is CASSPEVTNEKLFF. CDR3 sequence (DNA): TGTGCCAGCAGTCCGGAGGTCACTAATGAAAAACTGTTTTTT.

The V and J genes are TRBV11-1 and TRBJ2-2; 11 positions agree with TRBD1. The V segment lost 5 bases and the J segment 5 bases; nucleotides outside the gene matches: 4. From germline, CDR1 is SGHAT and CDR2 FQDESV (reference sequence). The CDR3 length is 15 residues. DNA for the CDR3: TGTGCCAGCAGCCAGGACAGGGGGCATACCGGGGAGCTGTTTTTT. It yields the protein CASSQDRGHTGELFF.

V usage is TRBV4-3 and J usage is TRBJ1-1; D unresolved. The germline CDR1 and CDR2 sequences are LGHNA and YSLEER. With 1 base removed from V and 0 bases from J, the gap between germline ends came to 12 bases. The CDR3 consists of 16 residues. CDR3 nucleotides: TGCGCCAGCAGCCAAGGAACTCAACGGTTGAACACTGAAGCTTTCTTT. Protein sequence: CASSQGTQRLNTEAFF.

The V gene is TRBV7-9, the J gene TRBJ1-5, with D possibly TRBD1 on 5 matching bases. The CDR3 sequence is 15 residues long. The V end was cut by 1 base, the J end by 5 bases, with 12 bases between. In germline, CDR1 is SEHNR, CDR2 FQNEAQ (reference sequence). CDR3: CASSLGGVMHQPQHF. The CDR3 bases are TGTGCCAGCAGCTTAGGAGGGGTCATGCATCAGCCCCAGCATTTT. Supplemented by reference TRBV7-9 and TRBJ1-5, the full variable domain reads DTGVSQNPRHKITKRGQNVTFRCDPISEHNRLYWYRQTLGQGPEFLTYFQNEAQLEKSRLLSDRFSAERPKGSFSTLEIQRTEQGDSAMYLCASSLGGVMHQPQHFGDGTRLSIL.

The V call is TRBV19, the J call TRBJ2-6, with a tentative D call TRBD1 (6 bases). Germline lookup yields CDR1 LNHDA and CDR2 SQIVND (reference sequence). The CDR3 totals 14 residues. Trimming cost V 5 bases and J 11 bases, with 16 bases left between them. CDR3 region: CASSPTRGLDVLTF. The DNA of the CDR3 is TGTGCCAGTAGTCCCACCAGGGGATTAGACGTCCTGACTTTC.

The J gene is TRBJ2-2, the V gene TRBV2, with D maybe TRBD1 (6 bases). V lost 6 bases, J lost 1 base, and 15 bases lay in between. Germline V gives CDR1 SNHLY, CDR2 FYNNEI. This CDR3 is 16 amino acids long. CDR3 sequence reads: CASRAQGSLNTGELFF. DNA of the CDR3: TGTGCCAGCAGGGCACAGGGTTCGCTGAACACCGGGGAGCTGTTTTTT.

This chain links TRBV7-2 with TRBJ2-2; D is uncertain. The germline V gene has CDR1 SGHTA and CDR2 FQGNSA. With 2 bases removed from V and 6 bases from J, the gap between germline ends came to 7 bases. The CDR3 is made up of 13 amino acids. The chain's CDR3 is CASSLPIAGELFF. CDR3 DNA: TGTGCCAGCAGCTTACCTATTGCCGGGGAGCTGTTTTTT.

This clone was counted a few times. The chain is built from TRBV19 and TRBJ1-5; D is perhaps TRBD1 (5 bases). From germline, CDR1 is LNHDA and CDR2 SQIVND (reference sequence). The CDR3 length is 15 residues. Trimming took 3 bases from V and 5 from J, leaving 14 bases between them. This CDR3 reads CASSISPGPYQPQHF. CDR3 in DNA: TGTGCCAGTAGTATTAGTCCGGGGCCCTATCAGCCCCAGCATTTT.

The V gene is TRBV27, the J gene TRBJ1-4; D is uncertain. Germline V gives CDR1 MNHEY, CDR2 SMNVEV (reference sequence). The CDR3 is made up of 14 amino acids. The V end lost 3 bases, the J end lost 5 bases, and 10 bases lay between the germline ends. The CDR3 reads CASSFHGPNEKLFF. The CDR3 DNA sequence: TGTGCCAGCAGTTTCCACGGTCCCAATGAAAAACTGTTTTTT.